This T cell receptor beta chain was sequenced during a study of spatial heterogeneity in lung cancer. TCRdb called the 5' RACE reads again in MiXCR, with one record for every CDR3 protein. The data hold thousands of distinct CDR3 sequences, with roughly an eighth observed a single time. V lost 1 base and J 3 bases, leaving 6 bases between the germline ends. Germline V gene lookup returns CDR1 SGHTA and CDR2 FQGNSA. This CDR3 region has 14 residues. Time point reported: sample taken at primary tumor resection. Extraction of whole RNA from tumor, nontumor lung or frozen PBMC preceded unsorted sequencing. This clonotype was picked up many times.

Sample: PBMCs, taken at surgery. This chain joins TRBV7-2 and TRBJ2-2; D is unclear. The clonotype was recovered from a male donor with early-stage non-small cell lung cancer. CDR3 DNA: TGTGCCAGCAGCTTAGGGAGATACACCGGGGAGCTGTTTTTT. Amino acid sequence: CASSLGRYTGELFF.